Presented here are 24 T cell receptor beta chains from one specimen sequenced in a study of vaccination effects on CD4 cells after COVID-19. Some clones are missing from TCRdb's copy, which holds only in-frame ones; the method was immunoSEQ multiplex PCR. The table includes tens of thousands of clones, around 70% detected once. Viral peptide pools were used in the ViraFEST assay to expand antigen-specific CD4+ T cells, and sequencing came afterward. Cultured cells yielded isolated CD4+ T cells after around 10 days. Participants were given two doses of BNT162b2 or mRNA-1273 vaccine. Their antigens are not known. Sequenced material: CD4+ T cells from PBMCs cultured with HCoV-229E spike peptides, taken after COVID-19 vaccination. The receptors were sampled from a human donor who received a COVID-19 vaccine.

The chain employs TRBV9 and TRBJ2-1; D assignment may be TRBD1 or TRBD2 (5 bases each). The CDR3 spans 15 residues. Germline CDR1 is SGDLS and CDR2 is YYNGEE. V was clipped by 2 bases and J by 8 bases, with 17 bases between them. DNA for the CDR3: TGTGCCAGCAGCGTGAGCGTGGGGGAACAATATGAGCAGTTCTTC. Its translation is CASSVSVGEQYEQFF. The entire variable domain, with the rest obtained from reference TRBV9 and TRBJ2-1, is as follows: DSGVTQTPKHLITATGQRVTLRCSPRSGDLSVYWYQQSLDQGLQFLIQYYNGEERAKGNILERFSAQQFPDLHSELNLSSLELGDSALYFCASSVSVGEQYEQFFGPGTRLTVL.

For this clone: One junction end does not reproduce the germline sequence, and a read error may be involved. This chain joins TRBV12-3 or TRBV12-4 and TRBJ2-1; no reliable D call. The CDR3 has 13 amino acids. The CDR3 coding sequence is TGTGCCAGCACCTTTGGGTCCTCCAATGAGCAGTTCTTC. Translating gives CASTFGSSNEQFF.

This sequence joins TRBV5-6 and TRBJ1-2; the match to TRBD1 covers 9 bases. Germline V CDR1 and CDR2: SGHDT, YYEEEE. V lost 4 bases and J lost 8; bases outside the gene matches: 12. This CDR3 contains 15 residues. In nucleotides, the CDR3 is TGTGCCAGCAGCCAGACCGGGACAGGGTATCGAGGCTACACCTTC. Encoded protein: CASSQTGTGYRGYTF. Complete variable domain (other parts from reference TRBV5-6 and TRBJ1-2): DAGVTQSPTHLIKTRGQQVTLRCSPKSGHDTVSWYQQALGQGPQFIFQYYEEEERQRGNFPDRFSGHQFPNYSSELNVNALLLGDSALYLCASSQTGTGYRGYTFGSGTRLTVV.

The chain carries TRBV28 and TRBJ2-1; either TRBD1 or TRBD2 may supply D (6 bases each). Germline CDR1 MDHEN, CDR2 SYDVKM. The CDR3 is 14 residues long. V lost 5 bases and J lost 5, with 13 bases in between. The CDR3 DNA follows: TGTGCCAGCAGTAAAACGGGGGCAAACAATGAGCAGTTCTTC. Amino acid sequence: CASSKTGANNEQFF.

This clone was counted only a few times. The gene calls are TRBV5-1 and TRBJ1-6; 7 nucleotides line up with TRBD1. V lost 4 bases to trimming and J lost 8 bases; unmatched junction nucleotides: 6. This CDR3 has 14 amino acids. Germline V CDR1 and CDR2: SGHRS, YFSETQ. CDR3 loop: CASSPGTEYSPLHF. The DNA of the CDR3 is TGCGCCAGCAGCCCAGGGACAGAGTATTCACCCCTCCACTTT.

In DNA, the CDR3 is TGCGCCAGCAGCTACGCTAGCGGGGGGACCGATGAGCAGTTCTTC. Amino acid sequence: CASSYASGGTDEQFF. This chain uses TRBV5-1 with TRBJ2-1, with 11 bases lining up with TRBD2. V lost 3 bases to trimming and J lost 8 bases; unmatched junction nucleotides: 7. Looked up from germline, CDR1 is SGHRS and CDR2 is YFSETQ. CDR3 size: 15 residues.

This rearrangement joins TRBV7-9 to TRBJ2-3; D possibly corresponds to TRBD2 (6 bases). The germline V and J ends were trimmed by 5 bases and 0 bases, with 12 bases remaining between them. The CDR3 consists of 15 residues. Germline CDR1 and CDR2: SEHNR and FQNEAQ (reference sequence). The CDR3 nucleotides read TGTGCCAGCAGCCGCGGGACTCTTAGCACAGATACGCAGTATTTT. Amino acid sequence: CASSRGTLSTDTQYF.

CDR3: CASSLYSGTDTQYF. The CDR3 region has the DNA TGTGCCAGCAGCTTATACAGCGGGACAGATACGCAGTATTTT. The chain employs TRBV7-8 and TRBJ2-3; weak D call: TRBD2 (6 bases). There are 14 residues in the CDR3. V lost 2 bases and J lost 3, with 9 bases in between. CDR1 and CDR2 from the germline V gene are SGHVS and FQNEAQ.

The chain carries TRBV11-3 and TRBJ2-1; maybe TRBD1 (5 bases). V was clipped by 1 base and J by 1 base, with 8 bases between them. The CDR3 length is 15 residues. CDR1 and CDR2 from the germline V gene are SGHNT and YENEEA. This chain's CDR3 is CASSLGQGSYNEQFF. Written as DNA, the CDR3 is TGTGCCAGCAGCTTAGGCCAGGGTTCCTACAATGAGCAGTTCTTC.

The rearrangement joins TRBV7-9 to TRBJ1-6, with D possibly being TRBD1 (5 bases). CDR1 is SEHNR and CDR2 is FQNEAQ in the germline V gene (reference sequence). The CDR3 loop spans 15 amino acids. V lost 4 bases, J lost 5 bases, and 12 bases lay in between. The CDR3 protein is CASSSRDGNNSPLHF. CDR3 sequence (DNA): TGTGCCAGCAGCTCCCGGGACGGCAATAATTCACCCCTCCACTTT.

This chain joins TRBV2 and TRBJ1-4; D gene uncertain. The V end lost 7 bases, the J end lost 3 bases, and 15 bases lay between the germline ends. CDR1 is SNHLY and CDR2 is FYNNEI in the germline V gene. The CDR3 contains 15 residues. The DNA for the CDR3 is TGTGCCAGCACTCAAACTCCGCGGTCTAATGAAAAACTGTTTTTT. This sequence encodes CASTQTPRSNEKLFF.

The V gene is TRBV5-1, the J gene TRBJ2-2; D is perhaps TRBD1 (5 bases). CDR3 length equals 15 residues. The V gene lost 0 bases and the J gene lost 8 bases, with 14 bases spanning the gap. The germline gives CDR1 SGHRS, CDR2 YFSETQ. CDR3 region: CASSLGQTDGGELFF. DNA for the CDR3: TGCGCCAGCAGCTTGGGACAGACCGACGGGGGGGAGCTGTTTTTT.

The chain links TRBV7-9 to TRBJ2-5, with D possibly matching TRBD1 (5 bases). The CDR3 extends over 13 amino acids. Per germline, CDR1 SEHNR and CDR2 FQNEAQ (reference sequence). V gave up 6 bases and J gave up 2 bases, with 10 bases separating them. The CDR3 nucleotides read TGTGCCAGCAGGCCCACAGGACAAGAGACCCAGTACTTC. Encoded protein: CASRPTGQETQYF.

This chain links TRBV15 with TRBJ1-2; no clear D gene. Trimming left V 0 bases short and J 1 base short, with 0 bases between. This CDR3 has 12 residues. Germline assignment: CDR1 LNHNV and CDR2 YYDKDF (reference sequence). The CDR3 protein is CATSRDNYGYTF. In DNA, the CDR3 is TGTGCCACCAGCAGAGATAACTATGGCTACACCTTC.

The chain uses TRBV10-1 and TRBJ2-2; tentatively, D is TRBD2 (5 bases). With 3 bases removed from V and 2 bases from J, the gap between germline ends came to 10 bases. From germline, CDR1 is WNHNN and CDR2 SYGVQD (reference sequence). This CDR3 is 15 amino acids long. The CDR3 coding sequence is TGCGCCAGCAGTGACGCCCGGGGTAACACCGGGGAGCTGTTTTTT. It is translated as CASSDARGNTGELFF.

This clone showed up just a few times. The gene calls are TRBV18 and TRBJ1-5; possible D gene TRBD1, 5 bases. Between the trimmed V and J ends, which lost 6 bases and 11 bases, there was a span of 17 bases. The CDR3 extends over 13 amino acids. Germline CDR1 is KGHSH and CDR2 is LQKENI. The CDR3 nucleotides read TGTGCCAGCTCGTCAGGGACGGCCGAGTCCCAGCATTTT. This codes for CASSSGTAESQHF.

The rearrangement links TRBV19 to TRBJ2-3; TRBD1 agrees at 9 bases. The CDR3 is 17 amino acids. Unmatched junction bases numbered 14, after V lost 4 bases and J lost 6 bases. CDR1 is LNHDA and CDR2 is SQIVND in the germline V gene (reference sequence). The CDR3 DNA is TGTGCCAGTAGTAAAATTTACCGGGACAGGGAGGGGGATACGCAGTATTTT. The encoded protein is CASSKIYRDREGDTQYF.

This rearrangement joins TRBV24-1 to TRBJ2-1, with a possible D match to TRBD2 (5 bases). Germline V gene data show CDR1 as KGHDR and CDR2 as SFDVKD. This CDR3 region has 13 residues. The V and J ends lost 1 base and 7 bases respectively, with 7 bases between them. CDR3 protein: CATSDFSGNEQFF. DNA of the CDR3: TGTGCCACCAGTGATTTTTCGGGGAATGAGCAGTTCTTC.

The rearrangement joins TRBV2 to TRBJ2-3, with 8 positions matching TRBD2. V lost 7 bases to trimming and J lost 7 bases; unmatched junction nucleotides: 13. Germline V lookup: CDR1 SNHLY, CDR2 FYNNEI. The CDR3 covers 15 residues. DNA for the CDR3: TGTGCCAGCATGGGACCAACCGGGGGGGGAAATACGCAGTATTTT. This sequence encodes CASMGPTGGGNTQYF. Combining the CDR3 with reference TRBV2 and TRBJ2-3 gives the whole variable domain EPEVTQTPSHQVTQMGQEVILRCVPISNHLYFYWYRQILGQKVEFLVSFYNNEISEKSEIFDDQFSVERPDGSNFTLKIRSTKLEDSAMYFCASMGPTGGGNTQYFGPGTRLTVL.

The chain employs TRBV7-9 and TRBJ1-5; perhaps TRBD1 as D (5 bases). Trimming cost V 1 base and J 4 bases, with 17 bases left between them. This CDR3 spans 17 amino acids. Germline loops: CDR1 SEHNR, CDR2 FQNEAQ (reference sequence). The CDR3 DNA is TGTGCCAGCAGCTTAGGGTCCGGGCAGGGTTTTAATCAGCCCCAGCATTTT. This translates into CASSLGSGQGFNQPQHF.

In its sample, this clone was seen once. V and J are TRBV5-6 and TRBJ2-7; 7 bases match TRBD1. J lost 3 bases, V lost 5 bases, and 11 bases had no gene match. The germline gives CDR1 SGHDT, CDR2 YYEEEE. This CDR3 spans 15 amino acids. CDR3 coding DNA: TGTGCCAGCAGTCGGCCGTCGACAGGGAACTACGAGCAGTACGTC. Translated: CASSRPSTGNYEQYV.

This clone has just a few counts. This chain joins TRBV6-5 and TRBJ2-7; weak D call: TRBD1 (6 bases). Germline lookup yields CDR1 MNHEY and CDR2 SVGAGI. Trimming cost V 5 bases and J 5 bases, with 10 bases left between them. This CDR3 has 12 amino acids. The CDR3 spells CASSPTGHEQYV. For the CDR3, the DNA is TGTGCCAGCAGTCCTACAGGGCACGAGCAGTACGTC.

The table lists this clone with a few counts. This sequence joins TRBV9 and TRBJ2-4; 7 bases are shared with TRBD1. With 0 bases clipped from V and 0 bases from J, the junction kept 12 bases outside the gene matches. From germline, CDR1 is SGDLS and CDR2 YYNGEE. The CDR3 covers 19 residues. The CDR3 reads CASSVDGDSPSLAKNIQYF. For the CDR3, the DNA is TGTGCCAGCAGCGTAGATGGGGACAGTCCTTCTCTAGCCAAAAACATTCAGTACTTC.

The rearrangement links TRBV7-9 to TRBJ2-1, with a tentative D call TRBD1 (6 bases). Per germline, CDR1 SEHNR and CDR2 FQNEAQ (reference sequence). The V gene lost 0 bases and the J gene lost 10 bases, with 10 bases spanning the gap. The CDR3 extends over 13 amino acids. The CDR3 DNA reads TGTGCCAGCAGCTTAGCAGGGGGTCGGGAGCAGTTCTTC. Amino acids: CASSLAGGREQFF.